This TCR beta chain is from a study of brain T cells in children with intractable seizures. V lost 11 bases to trimming and J lost 6 bases, with 12 bases between them. From germline, CDR1 is ENHRY and CDR2 SYGVKD. CDR3 length: 11 residues. In the case of this clone: The antigen is undetermined.

Here immunoSEQ multiplex PCR was the method, and the copy in TCRdb shows in-frame clones only, minus some. The sample consists of some 2,400 clones, around 81% of them appearing once. The sequenced cases were selected for having the highest brain T cell transcript signatures. At least one anti-epileptic drug was given before surgery. Notes on the study in general: Among the top 50 brain clones were public and private clonotypes. Clones missing pre-surgery may reflect undersampling of that blood sample. Patients' HCMV serostatus was unknown; virus specificity rests on CDR3 similarity alone.

The genes are TRBV10-3 and TRBJ2-3; D assignment may be TRBD1 or TRBD2 (6 bases each). The starting material was resected brain tissue, obtained at surgery. This receptor was taken from a boy less than two years old with hemimegalencephaly and intractable seizures. CDR3 in amino acids: CAARRGDTQYF. Written as DNA, the CDR3 is TGTGCCGCGAGGAGGGGGGATACGCAGTATTTT.